These T cell receptor beta chains were read from a single sample in a study of shared clonotypes between healthy human individuals. Repertoires were generated with immunoSEQ multiplex PCR, while TCRdb's copy carries only in-frame clones and drops some. The table shows around 1.9 million clones, with about 93% occurring only once. The specimen was naive CD8+ T cells from PBMCs. These TCRs come from a man aged 18-30 years in good health. Some clones in this sample may be carry-over from other donors' samples. Both conserved end residues are part of each CDR3. The D gene is left open where the match is weak. Not every row has a clone size; where given, it reads once, few, many or a size class.

DNA	CDR3	J	size	D	V	length
TGTGCCAGCAGCGGGGCGCCACGCTCCTACGAGCAGTACTTC	CASSGAPRSYEQYF	TRBJ2-7	NA	NA	TRBV5-4	14
TGTGCCAGCAGCTCCTTGGGCAGTCCCTACAATGAGCAGTTCTTC	CASSSLGSPYNEQFF	TRBJ2-1	NA	NA	TRBV28	15
TGTGCCAGCAGAGACAGGGGGTTGGGGGAGACCCAGTACTTC	CASRDRGLGETQYF	TRBJ2-5	NA	TRBD1	TRBV6-6	14
TGTGCCAGCAGCTTAGATCTGTGGGTCGGCAGCAACACCGGGGAGCTGTTTTTT	CASSLDLWVGSNTGELFF	TRBJ2-2	NA	NA	TRBV7-9	18
TGTGCCAGCAGTTACGGCGAAGGGGGGAACACTGAAGCTTTCTTT	CASSYGEGGNTEAFF	TRBJ1-1	NA	NA	TRBV6-5	15
TGCTGGACCAGGGGCAGGGCGAACACTGAAGCTTTCTTT	CWTRGRANTEAFF	TRBJ1-1	NA	NA	TRBV2	13
TGTGCCAGCAGTGAATTAGTGGGACAGGGGGCTACAGATACGCAGTATTTT	CASSELVGQGATDTQYF	TRBJ2-3	NA	TRBD1	TRBV6-1	17
TGTGCCAGCAGCTTAGGCTTGGCAGAAACTAACTATGGCTACACCTTC	CASSLGLAETNYGYTF	TRBJ1-2	NA	NA	TRBV13	16
TGTGCCAGCAGTGTGGACTTCTCCTACGAGCAGTACTTC	CASSVDFSYEQYF	TRBJ2-7	NA	NA	TRBV2	13
TGTGCCAGCAGTTTAAGGGTCGCTTACTACGAGCAGTACTTC	CASSLRVAYYEQYF	TRBJ2-7	NA	NA	TRBV27	14
TGTGCCAGCAGCGCGGACGCGGGGGCTCAAGAGACCCAGTACTTC	CASSADAGAQETQYF	TRBJ2-5	NA	NA	TRBV9	15
TGTGCCAGCAGCTCCTTCGGGGGTGGGGGAACTGAAGCTTTCTTT	CASSSFGGGGTEAFF	TRBJ1-1	NA	NA	TRBV11-2	15
TGTGCCAGCAGCTCGGGACAGTCCTACGAGCAGTACTTC	CASSSGQSYEQYF	TRBJ2-7	NA	TRBD1	TRBV7-9	13
TGTGCCAGCGGTTTCGGGCTCATGGATACGCAGTATTTT	CASGFGLMDTQYF	TRBJ2-3	NA	NA	TRBV27	13
TGTGCCAGCAGTGAGTGGTGGGAGGATAAGCCTGAGCAGTTCTTC	CASSEWWEDKPEQFF	TRBJ2-1	NA	NA	TRBV2	15
TGTGCCAGCAGCGCCGACTCGAGAGAGCAGTTCTTC	CASSADSREQFF	TRBJ2-1	NA	NA	TRBV5-5	12
TGCAGCGTTGGCGCAGGGTTTTATCAGCCCCAGCATTTT	CSVGAGFYQPQHF	TRBJ1-5	NA	NA	TRBV29-1	13
TGCGCCAGCAGCCAAGAGGCAGAGGCTGAAGCTTTCTTT	CASSQEAEAEAFF	TRBJ1-1	NA	NA	TRBV4-3	13
TGTGCCAGCAGTCCCCGACATCCTGGAAACACCATATATTTT	CASSPRHPGNTIYF	TRBJ1-3	few	NA	TRBV27	14
TGTGCCAGCAGTTCCGCATACAATGAGCAGTTCTTC	CASSSAYNEQFF	TRBJ2-1	NA	NA	TRBV7-2	12
TGTGCCAGCAGCAACCCGGGAGGGAATTCACCCCTCCACTTT	CASSNPGGNSPLHF	TRBJ1-6	NA	NA	TRBV7-8	14
TGTGCCAGCAGTCAACTACCTAGCGGGAGGGCGAATGAGCAGTTCTTC	CASSQLPSGRANEQFF	TRBJ2-1	NA	TRBD2	TRBV27	16
TGTGCCAGCAGCTTTGGTCTGAGTACCTACAATGAGCAGTTCTTC	CASSFGLSTYNEQFF	TRBJ2-1	NA	NA	TRBV7-8	15
TGTGCCAGCAGCTTCGGGGAGCGGACCTACGAGCAGTACTTC	CASSFGERTYEQYF	TRBJ2-7	NA	NA	TRBV13	14
TGCGCCAGCAGCCGCCACCCCCGACAGGGTTTGGATGAAAAACTGTTTTTT	CASSRHPRQGLDEKLFF	TRBJ1-4	few	TRBD1	TRBV4-1	17
TGTGCCAGCACCCCGGGTCTCTGGCCTGAAGCTTTCTTT	CASTPGLWPEAFF	TRBJ1-1	NA	NA	TRBV7-2	13
TGTGCCAGCAGCGTAGCTGACGGTAGCAATCAGCCCCAGCATTTT	CASSVADGSNQPQHF	TRBJ1-5	NA	NA	TRBV9	15
TGCGCCAGCAGCTCCTTACAGGGGGCCGGGGCAGCTTTCTTT	CASSSLQGAGAAFF	TRBJ1-1	NA	TRBD1	TRBV5-1	14
TGCGCCAGCAGCCTCCAAACAGGGTTTTCTGGGGCCAACGTCCTGACTTTC	CASSLQTGFSGANVLTF	TRBJ2-6	NA	NA	TRBV4-1	17
TGCAGCGTTGCCGGGTTTACCGGGGAGCTGTTTTTT	CSVAGFTGELFF	TRBJ2-2	NA	NA	TRBV29-1	12
TGTGCCAGCAGTACCCTCTCGACCGGGGAGCTGTTTTTT	CASSTLSTGELFF	TRBJ2-2	NA	NA	TRBV27	13
TGTGCCAGCAGTTATAGCTACGGACAGGGCTCTAACTATGGCTACACCTTC	CASSYSYGQGSNYGYTF	TRBJ1-2	NA	TRBD1	TRBV9	17
TGTGCCAGCAGTTTATTTAGGGGCGGAGAGACCTATGGCTACACCTTC	CASSLFRGGETYGYTF	TRBJ1-2	NA	NA	TRBV28	16
TGTGCCACCAGCAGAGAGTACGAGGGACAAAGCTCCTACGAGCAGTACTTC	CATSREYEGQSSYEQYF	TRBJ2-7	NA	NA	TRBV15	17
TGCGCCAGCAGCCGCATCGACAGGACGAACACTGAAGCTTTCTTT	CASSRIDRTNTEAFF	TRBJ1-1	few	NA	TRBV4-3	15
TGCGCCAGCAGCAGGGCGAGCGGGAGCTACGAGCAGTACTTC	CASSRASGSYEQYF	TRBJ2-7	NA	TRBD2	TRBV5-1	14
TGTGCCAGCAGTTACTCGAGAGGGGCCTACGAGCAGTACTTC	CASSYSRGAYEQYF	TRBJ2-7	NA	NA	TRBV6-5	14
TGTGCCAGCAGCACGAGGGACAGTATCTCCGGGGAGCTGTTTTTT	CASSTRDSISGELFF	TRBJ2-2	NA	TRBD1	TRBV28	15
TGTGCCAGCAGGCAGCGTTCTAGCGGGAGAATGGAGACCCAGTACTTC	CASRQRSSGRMETQYF	TRBJ2-5	once	TRBD2	TRBV7-2	16
TGTGCCAGCAGCCTCAGGGACGGTCCAGATACGCAGTATTTT	CASSLRDGPDTQYF	TRBJ2-3	NA	NA	TRBV11-3	14
TGTGCCAGCAGCTCCCCTGACAGGGCTTACTCCTACGAGCAGTACTTC	CASSSPDRAYSYEQYF	TRBJ2-7	NA	TRBD1	TRBV7-8	16